The next 23 T cell receptor beta chains were all read from a single sample in a study of T cell repertoires in cytomegalovirus infection. TCRdb recomputed calls from the reads with MiXCR, one row per CDR3 protein. The sample comprises roughly 500,000 distinct CDR3 sequences, approximately 10% of which are singletons, and roughly 10% rests with the top ten. Sequencing input: PBMCs. These receptors were collected from a human donor in good health (CMV status not recorded). Some clones in this sample may be carry-over from other donors' samples.

The chain recombines TRBV30 with TRBJ1-1; possibly TRBD1 for D (5 bases). The CDR3 is made up of 12 amino acids. V was shortened by 8 bases and J by 4 bases, with 14 bases between the two germline ends. Germline V CDR1 and CDR2: GTSNPN, SVGIG (reference sequence). The CDR3: CAQRGLGTEAFF. DNA of the CDR3: TGTGCCCAACGGGGCCTCGGCACTGAAGCTTTCTTT.

This clonotype turned up a few times. The chain combines TRBV14 with TRBJ2-4; TRBD2 matches 7 bases. In germline, CDR1 is SGHDN, CDR2 FVKESK. The CDR3 is 13 amino acids. The V segment lost 1 base and the J segment 16 bases; nucleotides outside the gene matches: 10. The CDR3, as DNA: TGTGCCAGCAGCCAAGGGGACGGGGGGTTAAGATACTTC. Protein sequence: CASSQGDGGLRYF.

This clonotype has only a few counts. This chain uses TRBV6-5 with TRBJ2-3; possible D gene TRBD2, 6 bases. The germline V and J ends were trimmed by 5 bases and 3 bases, with 24 bases remaining between them. CDR3 size: 18 residues. From germline, CDR1 is MNHEY and CDR2 SVGAGI. The CDR3 is CASSKQPPGVLSTDTQYF. The CDR3 DNA reads TGTGCCAGCAGTAAACAACCACCGGGGGTTCTTTCGACAGATACGCAGTATTTT.

This clonotype was detected ten times or more. This chain links TRBV20-1 with TRBJ2-7, with a tentative D call TRBD2 (5 bases). The V gene's germline CDR1 is DFQATT and CDR2 SNEGSKA (reference sequence). This CDR3 has 13 residues. Trimming cost V 6 bases and J 0 bases, with 12 bases left between them. CDR3 sequence reads: CSAPRADSYEQYF. DNA of the CDR3: TGCAGTGCCCCTCGAGCGGACTCCTACGAGCAGTACTTC.

This clonotype showed up just a few times. The gene calls are TRBV10-3 and TRBJ2-7; the D gene is possibly TRBD1 (7 bases). Trimming cost V 7 bases and J 6 bases, with 16 bases left between them. The CDR3 has 13 residues. Germline V gene lookup returns CDR1 ENHRY and CDR2 SYGVKD. The CDR3 DNA reads as TGTGCCATCAATTCAGGGGGGTTGGCCGAGCAGTACTTC. Encoded protein: CAINSGGLAEQYF.

With regard to this clonotype: This sequence may be a read error, since a much larger clone differs from it by one base. V gene TRBV11-2 combines with J gene TRBJ2-1; tentative D call: TRBD2 (6 bases). Germline CDR1 and CDR2: SGHAT and FQNNGV. The length of the CDR3 is 14 residues. Trimming removed 7 bases at V and 5 bases at J, with 15 bases between. The chain's CDR3 is CASNEASVHNEQFF. In nucleotides, the CDR3 is TGTGCCAGCAATGAGGCTAGCGTACACAATGAGCAGTTCTTC.

In this sample, this clonotype turned up many times. This chain connects TRBV23-1 to TRBJ2-3; D is possibly TRBD2 (6 bases). TRBV23-1 is filed as an ORF, its function uncertain. Trimming stripped 11 bases from V and 2 bases from J, with 20 bases between. CDR3 length equals 15 residues. CDR3 in DNA: TGCGCCGAAGGGAGGCCGTCACAGTTCACAGATACGCAGTATTTT. It is translated as CAEGRPSQFTDTQYF.

This clonotype was counted ten times or more. V is TRBV6-1 and J is TRBJ1-4, with TRBD1 identical over 7 bases. The V and J ends lost 5 bases and 5 bases, in that order; junction bases with no gene match: 5. The CDR3 extends over 14 amino acids. Germline V gene data show CDR1 as MNHNS and CDR2 as SASEGT. The CDR3 is CASSWTGGNEKLFF. CDR3 DNA sequence: TGTGCCAGCAGTTGGACAGGAGGGAATGAAAAACTGTTTTTT.

The table lists this clonotype with a few counts. V gene TRBV19 combines with J gene TRBJ1-1; unclear D gene. V was pared by 5 bases and J by 5 bases, with 12 bases between. CDR3 size: 13 residues. Germline loops: CDR1 LNHDA, CDR2 SQIVND (reference sequence). DNA for the CDR3: TGTGCCAGTAGTTTCACAAGCGGTACTGAAGCTTTCTTT. It translates to CASSFTSGTEAFF.

The sample holds many counts of this clonotype. The V and J genes are TRBV7-9 and TRBJ1-1; TRBD1 aligns across 9 bases. Germline loops: CDR1 SEHNR, CDR2 FQNEAQ (reference sequence). With V trimmed by 5 bases and J by 7 bases, 17 bases remained unmatched. CDR3 length: 17 amino acids. The CDR3 nucleotides are TGTGCCAGCAGCCGCACCGGGACAGGGAGGGGGGGGATTGAAGCTTTCTTT. Residues: CASSRTGTGRGGIEAFF.

This clonotype was recorded many times. This chain connects TRBV29-1 to TRBJ2-3; a weak D match, TRBD1 (7 bases). The CDR3 has 12 amino acids. V gave up 6 bases and J gave up 4 bases, with 11 bases separating them. Germline lookup yields CDR1 SQVTM and CDR2 ANQGSEA. Here the CDR3 DNA reads TGCAGCGTCGACAGGGAGGCAGATACGCAGTATTTT. It translates to CSVDREADTQYF.

This clonotype was observed at least ten times. The rearrangement joins TRBV2 to TRBJ2-7, with D possibly being TRBD1 (6 bases). Germline V gives CDR1 SNHLY, CDR2 FYNNEI. The CDR3 is 12 residues long. Deletions cut 8 bases from V and 3 bases from J, with 11 bases between. The CDR3 coding sequence is TGTGCCAGCCGGGACAATATCTACGAGCAGTACTTC. As protein: CASRDNIYEQYF. Drawing the rest from reference TRBV2 and TRBJ2-7, the complete variable domain is EPEVTQTPSHQVTQMGQEVILRCVPISNHLYFYWYRQILGQKVEFLVSFYNNEISEKSEIFDDQFSVERPDGSNFTLKIRSTKLEDSAMYFCASRDNIYEQYFGPGTRLTVT.

This clonotype has at least ten counts. The chain combines TRBV3-1 with TRBJ2-5; D uncertain. V lost 1 base and J lost 1, with 4 bases in between. This CDR3 is built from 13 residues. CDR1 is LGHDT and CDR2 is YNNKEL in the germline V gene (reference sequence). This CDR3 reads CASSQGVQETQYF. As DNA, the CDR3 is TGTGCCAGCAGCCAAGGCGTCCAAGAGACCCAGTACTTC.

A few counts support this clonotype. This CDR3 is CASSGGTGRFYEQYF. In nucleotides, the CDR3 is TGTGCCAGCAGTGGTGGGACAGGGCGGTTCTACGAGCAGTACTTC. The chain joins TRBV2 to TRBJ2-7, with 9 bases aligning to TRBD1. Per the germline V gene, CDR1 is SNHLY and CDR2 is FYNNEI. V lost 4 bases to trimming and J lost 3 bases; unmatched junction nucleotides: 7. This CDR3 contains 15 residues.

This clonotype was recorded at least ten times. Relative to the germline gene, one junction end is altered; a read error may explain this. The V gene is TRBV5-5, the J gene TRBJ1-6; D unclear. From germline, CDR1 is SGHKS and CDR2 YYEKEE (reference sequence). The CDR3 has 17 residues. CDR3 loop: CASSLSVSVSFNSPLHF. CDR3 bases: TGTGCCAGCAGCCTGTCGGTCTCGGTCTCCTTTAATTCACCCCTCCACTTT.

This clonotype was detected only a few times. The gene calls are TRBV28 and TRBJ2-1, with TRBD2 matching over 7 bases. The J segment lost 6 bases and the V segment lost 7 bases, leaving 9 bases of the junction unmatched. This CDR3 comprises 14 residues. Germline CDR1 MDHEN, CDR2 SYDVKM. CDR3 protein: CASTGGGNSNEQFF. CDR3 bases: TGTGCCAGCACCGGGGGAGGGAACTCCAATGAGCAGTTCTTC.

This chain links TRBV5-4 with TRBJ2-2, with 10 bases fitting TRBD2. V lost 5 bases and J lost 2; bases outside the gene matches: 6. This CDR3 is 16 amino acids long. Germline V gene sequence: CDR1 SGHNT, CDR2 YYREEE (reference sequence). The chain's CDR3 is CASRQGLAANTGELFF. CDR3 nucleotide sequence: TGTGCCAGCAGACAAGGACTAGCGGCAAACACCGGGGAGCTGTTTTTT.

The CDR3 DNA reads as TGCAGCGTTGAAGTAGGGACAGGGGGCACCGGGGAGCTGTTTTTT. This sequence encodes CSVEVGTGGTGELFF. The gene calls are TRBV29-1 and TRBJ2-2, with 11 bases lining up with TRBD1. This CDR3 has 15 residues. With V trimmed by 1 base and J by 4 bases, 2 bases remained unmatched. Germline V lookup: CDR1 SQVTM, CDR2 ANQGSEA.

Regarding this clonotype: The CDR3 carries no conserved terminal phenylalanine or tryptophan, so it likely arises from a read error. No DNA is shown, since the ends of the CDR3 on it are uncertain; the CDR3 is the one TCRdb lists. J is TRBJ2-2 and V is TRBV5-1; TRBD1 reflects the table's D call only, with no check against the DNA. The CDR3 is 17 amino acids in total, end residues counted. Germline V gene lookup returns CDR1 SGHRS and CDR2 YFSETQ. CDR3 protein: CASSLAYGRGNTGELLV.

This clonotype was seen ten or more times. The chain carries TRBV6-2 or TRBV6-3 and TRBJ2-7; TRBD2 aligns across 14 bases. Germline CDR1 reads MNHEY; CDR2 reads SVGEGT. The CDR3 extends over 16 amino acids. The V gene end was trimmed by 6 bases and the J gene end by 3 bases; junction bases not matched to a gene: 7. The CDR3, as DNA: TGTGCCAGCAGACAACCCGGGACTAGCGGGGGCTACGAGCAGTACTTC. This gives the protein CASRQPGTSGGYEQYF.

This clonotype was seen ten or more times. The chain couples TRBV10-3 to TRBJ2-3, with 7 positions matching TRBD2. Germline V gene lookup returns CDR1 ENHRY and CDR2 SYGVKD. This CDR3 is built from 17 residues. V was clipped by 3 bases and J by 0 bases; unmatched bases: 9. This chain's CDR3 is CAISDPRSGVSTDTQYF. The CDR3, as DNA: TGTGCCATCAGTGACCCGAGGAGCGGGGTTAGCACAGATACGCAGTATTTT.

This clonotype was counted ten times or more. The rearrangement joins TRBV7-2 to TRBJ2-7, with a tentative D call TRBD1 (6 bases). With 0 bases removed from V and 3 bases from J, the gap between germline ends came to 9 bases. The CDR3 sequence is 14 residues long. Looked up from germline, CDR1 is SGHTA and CDR2 is FQGNSA. Here the CDR3 reads CASSLAPRGYEQYF. CDR3 coding DNA: TGTGCCAGCAGCTTAGCCCCCAGGGGCTACGAGCAGTACTTC.

This clonotype appeared a few times. The chain joins TRBV28 to TRBJ1-1, with no clear D. V was cut by 7 bases and J by 2 bases, with 11 bases left in between. Germline CDR1 and CDR2: MDHEN and SYDVKM. The CDR3 has 13 amino acids. The CDR3: CASNEVRNTEAFF. The CDR3 DNA sequence: TGTGCCAGCAATGAGGTCCGTAACACTGAAGCTTTCTTT.